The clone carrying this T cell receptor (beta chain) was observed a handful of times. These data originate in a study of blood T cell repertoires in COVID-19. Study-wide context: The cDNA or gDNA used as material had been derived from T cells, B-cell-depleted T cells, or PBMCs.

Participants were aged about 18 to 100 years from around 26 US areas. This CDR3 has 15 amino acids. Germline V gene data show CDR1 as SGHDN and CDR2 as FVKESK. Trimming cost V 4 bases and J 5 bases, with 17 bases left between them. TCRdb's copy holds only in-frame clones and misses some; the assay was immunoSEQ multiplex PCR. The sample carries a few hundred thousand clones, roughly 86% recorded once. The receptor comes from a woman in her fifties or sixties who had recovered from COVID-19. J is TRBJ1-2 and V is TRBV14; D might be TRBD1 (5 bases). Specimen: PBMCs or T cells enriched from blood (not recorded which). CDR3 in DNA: TGTGCCAGCAGCCCCCGGCAGGGCCTTTCTTATGGCTACACCTTC. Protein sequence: CASSPRQGLSYGYTF.